A selection of T cell receptor beta chains follows, all from one sample in a study of blood T cell repertoires in COVID-19. Sequencing used immunoSEQ multiplex PCR; TCRdb keeps in-frame clones, though not all of them. The sample lists about 31,000 clones, roughly nine tenths occurring once. What was sequenced was peripheral blood. These receptors all come from a man in his 70s with active or convalescent COVID-19. CDR3s include the opening cysteine and the closing phenylalanine or tryptophan. D genes are given only for firm matches. The size of a clone is reported for some rows only, either as once, few or many, or as a class for expanded clones.

d_call: NA; j_call: TRBJ2-5; v_call: TRBV19; clone_size: NA; cdr3_aa: CASSIDLGAKETQYF; cdr3_nt: TGTGCCAGTAGTATAGATCTTGGAGCAAAAGAGACCCAGTACTTC
d_call: NA; j_call: TRBJ1-5; v_call: TRBV21-1; clone_size: NA; cdr3_aa: CASSKKVGTASYSNQPQHF; cdr3_nt: TGTGCCAGCAGCAAAAAGGTAGGAACAGCAAGCTATAGCAATCAGCCCCAGCATTTT
d_call: NA; j_call: TRBJ1-2; v_call: TRBV12-3/TRBV12-4; clone_size: once; cdr3_aa: CASSLGHSGYTF; cdr3_nt: TGTGCCAGCAGCCTGGGACACTCTGGCTACACCTTC
d_call: NA; j_call: TRBJ1-2; v_call: TRBV6-5; clone_size: NA; cdr3_aa: CASSNSGAGYGYTF; cdr3_nt: TGTGCCAGCAGCAATTCAGGGGCTGGCTATGGCTACACCTTC
d_call: TRBD1; j_call: TRBJ1-1; v_call: TRBV6-2/TRBV6-3; clone_size: NA; cdr3_aa: CASSLTTGFAEAFF; cdr3_nt: TGTGCCAGCAGTTTAACGACAGGGTTCGCTGAAGCTTTCTTT
d_call: TRBD2; j_call: TRBJ2-7; v_call: TRBV7-2; clone_size: NA; cdr3_aa: CASSLAAGGIFNEQYF; cdr3_nt: TGTGCCAGCAGCTTGGCAGCGGGGGGTATATTCAACGAGCAGTACTTC
d_call: TRBD1; j_call: TRBJ2-7; v_call: TRBV7-9; clone_size: once; cdr3_aa: CASSLGTGFYEQYF; cdr3_nt: TGTGCCAGCAGCTTAGGGACAGGGTTTTACGAGCAGTACTTC
d_call: TRBD2; j_call: TRBJ2-5; v_call: TRBV9; clone_size: NA; cdr3_aa: CARGLAEETQYF; cdr3_nt: TGTGCCAGGGGACTAGCGGAAGAGACCCAGTACTTC
d_call: NA; j_call: TRBJ2-2; v_call: TRBV21-1; clone_size: NA; cdr3_aa: CASGTKNTGELFF; cdr3_nt: TGTGCCAGCGGGACAAAGAACACCGGGGAGCTGTTTTTT
d_call: NA; j_call: TRBJ1-4; v_call: TRBV6-5; clone_size: NA; cdr3_aa: CAVSGGGTYEKLFF; cdr3_nt: TGTGCCGTGAGTGGTGGCGGGACCTATGAAAAACTGTTTTTT
d_call: NA; j_call: TRBJ1-3; v_call: TRBV19; clone_size: NA; cdr3_aa: CASISLTGPIGNTIYF; cdr3_nt: TGTGCCAGCATTTCCCTCACAGGGCCTATTGGAAACACCATATATTTT
d_call: TRBD1; j_call: TRBJ2-3; v_call: TRBV11-2; clone_size: NA; cdr3_aa: CASSWTGATDTQYF; cdr3_nt: TGTGCCAGCAGCTGGACAGGGGCCACAGATACGCAGTATTTT
d_call: NA; j_call: TRBJ1-6; v_call: TRBV4-1; clone_size: NA; cdr3_aa: CASSLPLPRGLNSPLHF; cdr3_nt: TGCGCCAGCAGCCTCCCTTTGCCCCGGGGATTGAATTCACCCCTCCACTTT
d_call: NA; j_call: TRBJ1-3; v_call: TRBV7-2; clone_size: NA; cdr3_aa: CASSLDRTGNTIYF; cdr3_nt: TGTGCCAGCAGCTTAGACAGGACTGGAAACACCATATATTTT
d_call: TRBD2; j_call: TRBJ2-5; v_call: TRBV19; clone_size: NA; cdr3_aa: CASGLAGGGETQYF; cdr3_nt: TGTGCCAGCGGTCTAGCGGGAGGTGGGGAGACCCAGTACTTC
d_call: NA; j_call: TRBJ2-7; v_call: TRBV3-1/TRBV3-2; clone_size: NA; cdr3_aa: CASSPGSYEQYF; cdr3_nt: TGTGCCAGCAGCCCCGGCTCCTACGAGCAGTACTTC
d_call: NA; j_call: TRBJ1-5; v_call: TRBV7-2; clone_size: NA; cdr3_aa: CASSLKGGNQPQHF; cdr3_nt: TGTGCCAGCAGCTTAAAGGGGGGCAATCAGCCCCAGCATTTT
d_call: NA; j_call: TRBJ2-1; v_call: TRBV2; clone_size: NA; cdr3_aa: CASMRDFSYNEQFF; cdr3_nt: TGTGCCAGCATGAGGGACTTTTCCTACAATGAGCAGTTCTTC
d_call: TRBD2; j_call: TRBJ2-1; v_call: TRBV4-1; clone_size: few; cdr3_aa: CASSQARLAFGLGEQFF; cdr3_nt: TGCGCCAGCAGCCAAGCCCGACTAGCTTTTGGTCTTGGTGAGCAGTTCTTC
d_call: TRBD2; j_call: TRBJ2-2; v_call: TRBV2; clone_size: NA; cdr3_aa: CAGSTSGSSGELFF; cdr3_nt: TGTGCCGGATCTACTAGCGGGAGTTCCGGGGAGCTGTTTTTT
d_call: NA; j_call: TRBJ1-1; v_call: TRBV28; clone_size: NA; cdr3_aa: CASSPHGGGGTEAFF; cdr3_nt: TGTGCCAGCAGTCCCCACGGGGGGGGTGGCACTGAAGCTTTCTTT
d_call: NA; j_call: TRBJ1-1; v_call: TRBV11-2; clone_size: NA; cdr3_aa: CASSFARGTEAFF; cdr3_nt: TGTGCCAGCAGCTTCGCGCGGGGCACTGAAGCTTTCTTT
d_call: NA; j_call: TRBJ2-1; v_call: TRBV3-1/TRBV3-2; clone_size: NA; cdr3_aa: CASSQSEGWGEQFF; cdr3_nt: TGTGCCAGCAGCCAATCGGAGGGGTGGGGTGAGCAGTTCTTC
d_call: NA; j_call: TRBJ1-1; v_call: TRBV7-9; clone_size: NA; cdr3_aa: CASSLSQAGTEAFF; cdr3_nt: TGTGCCAGCAGCTTATCCCAGGCCGGCACTGAAGCTTTCTTT
d_call: NA; j_call: TRBJ2-5; v_call: TRBV2; clone_size: NA; cdr3_aa: CASSRTSTAPETQYF; cdr3_nt: TGTGCCAGCAGTCGTACTAGCACAGCTCCCGAGACCCAGTACTTC
d_call: NA; j_call: TRBJ2-5; v_call: TRBV9; clone_size: NA; cdr3_aa: CASSVGASVEGETQYF; cdr3_nt: TGTGCCAGCAGCGTAGGGGCTAGCGTTGAGGGAGAGACCCAGTACTTC
d_call: NA; j_call: TRBJ2-5; v_call: TRBV5-6; clone_size: NA; cdr3_aa: CASSDSRGEGTQYF; cdr3_nt: TGTGCCAGCAGCGATTCCAGGGGCGAGGGGACCCAGTACTTC
d_call: NA; j_call: TRBJ1-5; v_call: TRBV5-8; clone_size: NA; cdr3_aa: CASSFEGQPQHF; cdr3_nt: TGTGCCAGCAGCTTTGAGGGACAGCCCCAGCATTTT
d_call: NA; j_call: TRBJ1-5; v_call: TRBV23-1; clone_size: NA; cdr3_aa: CASTSPRTREFSNQPQHF; cdr3_nt: TGCGCCAGCACCTCACCTAGGACCAGGGAATTTAGCAATCAGCCCCAGCATTTT
d_call: TRBD1; j_call: TRBJ1-2; v_call: TRBV7-9; clone_size: NA; cdr3_aa: CASSLNPGQLSNYGYTF; cdr3_nt: TGTGCCAGCAGCTTAAATCCGGGACAGCTTTCTAACTATGGCTACACCTTC
d_call: NA; j_call: TRBJ1-2; v_call: TRBV12-3/TRBV12-4; clone_size: NA; cdr3_aa: CASSPSYGYTF; cdr3_nt: TGTGCCAGCAGTCCGTCCTATGGCTACACCTTC
d_call: TRBD2; j_call: TRBJ2-3; v_call: TRBV3-1/TRBV3-2; clone_size: NA; cdr3_aa: CASHGLAEDTQYF; cdr3_nt: TGTGCCAGCCACGGACTAGCTGAAGATACGCAGTATTTT
d_call: NA; j_call: TRBJ2-1; v_call: TRBV15; clone_size: NA; cdr3_aa: CATSDRDKTLNEQFF; cdr3_nt: TGTGCCACCAGCGACCGGGACAAGACCCTCAATGAGCAGTTCTTC
d_call: NA; j_call: TRBJ1-3; v_call: TRBV28; clone_size: NA; cdr3_aa: CASSSGLTGNTIYF; cdr3_nt: TGTGCCAGCAGTTCTGGACTAACTGGAAACACCATATATTTT
d_call: TRBD1; j_call: TRBJ1-5; v_call: TRBV9; clone_size: NA; cdr3_aa: CASSAGTGHQPQHF; cdr3_nt: TGTGCCAGCAGCGCTGGGACAGGGCATCAGCCCCAGCATTTT
d_call: NA; j_call: TRBJ1-5; v_call: TRBV2; clone_size: NA; cdr3_aa: CASSEIYRATSNQPQHF; cdr3_nt: TGTGCCAGCAGCGAGATCTACAGGGCGACAAGCAATCAGCCCCAGCATTTT
d_call: NA; j_call: TRBJ1-6; v_call: TRBV9; clone_size: NA; cdr3_aa: CASSAGEGSSPLHF; cdr3_nt: TGTGCCAGCAGCGCCGGGGAGGGGTCTTCACCCCTCCACTTT
d_call: TRBD1; j_call: TRBJ1-2; v_call: TRBV15; clone_size: NA; cdr3_aa: CATSRPGTGDYGYTF; cdr3_nt: TGTGCCACCAGCAGGCCCGGGACAGGGGACTATGGCTACACCTTC
d_call: TRBD2; j_call: TRBJ2-7; v_call: TRBV5-1; clone_size: NA; cdr3_aa: CASSLVPSGGTYEQYF; cdr3_nt: TGCGCCAGCAGCTTGGTTCCTAGCGGGGGAACCTACGAGCAGTACTTC
d_call: TRBD2; j_call: TRBJ2-1; v_call: TRBV4-3; clone_size: NA; cdr3_aa: CASSQAPSGGANEQFF; cdr3_nt: TGCGCCAGCAGCCAAGCTCCTAGCGGGGGGGCAAATGAGCAGTTCTTC
d_call: NA; j_call: TRBJ1-5; v_call: TRBV30; clone_size: NA; cdr3_aa: CAWSVSGQPQHF; cdr3_nt: TGTGCCTGGAGTGTAAGTGGCCAGCCCCAGCATTTT
d_call: NA; j_call: TRBJ1-1; v_call: TRBV15; clone_size: NA; cdr3_aa: CATSRDSGITEAFF; cdr3_nt: TGTGCCACCAGCAGAGATTCGGGGATCACTGAAGCTTTCTTT
d_call: TRBD1; j_call: TRBJ1-5; v_call: TRBV27; clone_size: few; cdr3_aa: CASSHRGPGSNQPQHF; cdr3_nt: TGTGCCAGCAGTCACAGGGGTCCGGGCAGCAATCAGCCCCAGCATTTT